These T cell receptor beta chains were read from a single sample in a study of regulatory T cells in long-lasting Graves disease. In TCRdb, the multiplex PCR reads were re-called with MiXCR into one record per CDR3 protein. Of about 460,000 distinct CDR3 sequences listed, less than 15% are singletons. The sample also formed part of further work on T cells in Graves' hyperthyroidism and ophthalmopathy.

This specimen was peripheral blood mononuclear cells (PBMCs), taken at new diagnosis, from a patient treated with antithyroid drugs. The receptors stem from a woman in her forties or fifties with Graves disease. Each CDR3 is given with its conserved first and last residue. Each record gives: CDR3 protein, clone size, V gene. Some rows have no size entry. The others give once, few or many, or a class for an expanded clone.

CDR3 protein: CASSPGQGGNEQFF; clone size: many; V gene: TRBV5-1
CDR3 protein: CASSDTLYGYTF; clone size: many; V gene: TRBV3-1
CDR3 protein: CASTPQTGGEQYF; clone size: many; V gene: TRBV7-9
CDR3 protein: CASTPGLATYEQYF; clone size: few; V gene: TRBV5-4
CDR3 protein: CASSPDTRELFF; clone size: few; V gene: TRBV6-1
CDR3 protein: CASSRIRGVTSVSSYNEQFF; clone size: many; V gene: TRBV28
CDR3 protein: CASRHLYNLGSSGANVLTF; clone size: -; V gene: TRBV11-2
CDR3 protein: CASRRLTHTDTQYF; clone size: many; V gene: TRBV12-3/TRBV12-4
CDR3 protein: CASSTPGLAHEQYF; clone size: -; V gene: TRBV28
CDR3 protein: CASSLTSGRVQFF; clone size: -; V gene: TRBV5-1
CDR3 protein: CASSFGGSYNSPLHF; clone size: many; V gene: TRBV27
CDR3 protein: CASSFHSDTDTQYF; clone size: many; V gene: TRBV7-9
CDR3 protein: CASSPWTSGRVNNEQFF; clone size: many; V gene: TRBV5-4
CDR3 protein: CASSETGDRNTGELFF; clone size: many; V gene: TRBV2
CDR3 protein: CAISERLSTEAFF; clone size: -; V gene: TRBV10-3
CDR3 protein: CASGSRTLGLAHYNEQFF; clone size: many; V gene: TRBV12-5